This T cell receptor (beta chain) was obtained from a study of CD8+ T cells in alopecia areata. The V and J ends lost 3 bases and 1 base respectively, with 7 bases between them. The V gene's germline CDR1 is KGHSH and CDR2 LQKENI. This CDR3 comprises 14 residues. Isolated RNA was reverse transcribed into cDNA used as the sequencing template. Data came from immunoSEQ multiplex PCR; TCRdb stores just in-frame clones and leaves some out. The table records approximately 180,000 clones, 59% of them present only once. The receptor was isolated from a human donor with alopecia areata. This specimen consisted of CD4+ T cells sorted from blood, obtained at week 0. The chain couples TRBV18 to TRBJ1-5; D possibly corresponds to TRBD1 (5 bases). CDR3 loop: CASSPGTSNQPQHF. The CDR3 DNA sequence: TGTGCCAGCTCACCGGGGACCAGCAATCAGCCCCAGCATTTT.